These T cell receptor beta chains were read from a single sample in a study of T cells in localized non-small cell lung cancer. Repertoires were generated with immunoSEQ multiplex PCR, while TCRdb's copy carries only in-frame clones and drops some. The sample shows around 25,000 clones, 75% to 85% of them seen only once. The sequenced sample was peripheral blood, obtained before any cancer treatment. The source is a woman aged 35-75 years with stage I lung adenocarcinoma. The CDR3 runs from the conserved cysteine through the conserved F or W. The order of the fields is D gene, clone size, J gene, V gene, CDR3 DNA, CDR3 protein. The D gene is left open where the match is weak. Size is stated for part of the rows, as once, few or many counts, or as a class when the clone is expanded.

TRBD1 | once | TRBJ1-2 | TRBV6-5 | TGTGCCAGCAGGGCACAGGGGGCGCCGGGCTACACCTTC | CASRAQGAPGYTF
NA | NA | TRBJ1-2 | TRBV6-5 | TGTGCCAGCAGAGCGACTGGGAGAATCTATGGCTACACCTTC | CASRATGRIYGYTF
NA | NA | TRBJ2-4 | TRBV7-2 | TGTGCCAGCACCATCTCGGGCAGAGAAGCCAAAAACATTCAGTACTTC | CASTISGREAKNIQYF
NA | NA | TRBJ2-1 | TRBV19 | TGTGCCAGTAGTATATTGCTAGAGACCTACAATGAGCAGTTCTTC | CASSILLETYNEQFF
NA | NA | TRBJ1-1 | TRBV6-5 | TGTGCCAGCACGACTGCCACTGAAGCTTTCTTT | CASTTATEAFF
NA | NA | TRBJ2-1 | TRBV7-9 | TGTGCCAGCAGCTTAGACCTGTCGGACTTTTACAATGAGCAGTTCTTC | CASSLDLSDFYNEQFF
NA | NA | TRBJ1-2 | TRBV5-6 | TGTGCCAGCAGCTTGCCCAGCATATATGGCTACACCTTC | CASSLPSIYGYTF
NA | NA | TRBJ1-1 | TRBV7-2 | TGTGCCAGCAGCCAACCGGGCTCTTGGGTAGCTTTCTTT | CASSQPGSWVAFF
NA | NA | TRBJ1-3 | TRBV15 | TGTGCCACCAGCAGAGAACCCCGGACCGCAGGAAACACCATATATTTT | CATSREPRTAGNTIYF
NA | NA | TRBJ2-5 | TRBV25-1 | TGTGCCAGCAGTGAATTTAGGGAGACCCAGTACTTC | CASSEFRETQYF
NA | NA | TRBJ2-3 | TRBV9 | TGTGCCAGCAGCGTAGATCTTGGGGGGCTGTATACGCAGTATTTT | CASSVDLGGLYTQYF
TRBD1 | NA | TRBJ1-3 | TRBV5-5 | TGTGCCAGCAGCTTTGGGACAGTCTCTGGAAACACCATATATTTT | CASSFGTVSGNTIYF
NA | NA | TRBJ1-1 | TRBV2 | TGTGCCAGCAGGGGCGGGGTATTATTAACTGAAGCTTTCTTT | CASRGGVLLTEAFF
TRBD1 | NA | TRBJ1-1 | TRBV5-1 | TGCGCCAGCAGCCTCAGACAGGGGCGGAACACTGAAGCTTTCTTT | CASSLRQGRNTEAFF
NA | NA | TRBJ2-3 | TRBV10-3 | TGTGCCATCAAATGGGGCTCCACAGATACGCAGTATTTT | CAIKWGSTDTQYF
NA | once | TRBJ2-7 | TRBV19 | TGTGCCAGTAGTGTAAGGGACGACGAGCAGTACTTC | CASSVRDDEQYF
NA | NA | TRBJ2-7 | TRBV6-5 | TGTGCCAGCAGTCGCCCAGGCGGCCCCCGCTACGAGCAGTACTTC | CASSRPGGPRYEQYF
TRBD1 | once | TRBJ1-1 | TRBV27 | TGTGCCAGCAGGTACCGCAGGGGGCGTGGTGAAGCTTTCTTT | CASRYRRGRGEAFF
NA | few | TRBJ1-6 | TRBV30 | TGTGCCTGGAGTGTAACGAGGCGGGGTAATTCACCCCTCCACTTT | CAWSVTRRGNSPLHF
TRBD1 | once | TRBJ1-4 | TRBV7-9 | TGTGCCAGCAGCTTCAAGCTCCCGGGACAGGGAATTGAAAAACTGTTTTTT | CASSFKLPGQGIEKLFF
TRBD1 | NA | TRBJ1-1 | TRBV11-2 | TGTGCCAGCAGACCTAGACCCGACAGGGGCTTTAACACTGAAGCTTTCTTT | CASRPRPDRGFNTEAFF
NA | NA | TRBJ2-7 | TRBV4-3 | TGCGCCAGCAGCCGATTTTTCGGGGACTACGAGCAGTACTTC | CASSRFFGDYEQYF
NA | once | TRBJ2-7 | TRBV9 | TGTGCCAGCAGCGGGGGCAGGGCCAGCGAGCAGTACTTC | CASSGGRASEQYF
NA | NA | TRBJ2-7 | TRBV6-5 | TGTGCCAGCAGCACGGACGGACCCGCCTACGAGCAGTACTTC | CASSTDGPAYEQYF
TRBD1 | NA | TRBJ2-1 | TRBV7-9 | TGTGCCAGCAGCCAGACAGGGTCCTCCTTCTACAATGAGCAGTTCTTC | CASSQTGSSFYNEQFF
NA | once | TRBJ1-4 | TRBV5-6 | TGTGCCAGCAGCTTGCGCCCGAACACCTATAATGAAAAACTGTTTTTT | CASSLRPNTYNEKLFF
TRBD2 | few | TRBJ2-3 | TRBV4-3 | TGCGCCAGCAGCCAAGGGACTAGCGGGGAGGGCACAGATACGCAGTATTTT | CASSQGTSGEGTDTQYF
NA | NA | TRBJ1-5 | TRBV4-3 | TGCGCCAGCAGCCAAGAAGGGGGTATAGGCAATCAGCCCCAGCATTTT | CASSQEGGIGNQPQHF
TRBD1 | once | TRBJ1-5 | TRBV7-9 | TGTGCCAGCAGCTTACAGGGGGAAGGGGCAGAGGCCCAGCATTTT | CASSLQGEGAEAQHF
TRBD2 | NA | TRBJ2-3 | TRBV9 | TGTGCCAGCAGCGTAGGTGGGGGGGGTGGTGGTACAGATACGCAGTATTTT | CASSVGGGGGGTDTQYF
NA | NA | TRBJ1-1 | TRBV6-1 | TGTGCCAGCAGTGCCCGGGGTGGGGAAGCTTTCTTT | CASSARGGEAFF